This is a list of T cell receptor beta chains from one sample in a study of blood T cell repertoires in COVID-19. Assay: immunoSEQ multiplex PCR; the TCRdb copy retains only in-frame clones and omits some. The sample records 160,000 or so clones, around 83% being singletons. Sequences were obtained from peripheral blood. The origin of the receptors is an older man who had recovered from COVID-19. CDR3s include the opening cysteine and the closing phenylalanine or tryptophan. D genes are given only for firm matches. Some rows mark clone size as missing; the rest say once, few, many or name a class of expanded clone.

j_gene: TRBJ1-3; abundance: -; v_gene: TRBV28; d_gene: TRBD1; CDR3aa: CASSPGQGAFSGNTIYF; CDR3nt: TGTGCCAGCAGCCCTGGACAGGGGGCCTTCTCTGGAAACACCATATATTTT
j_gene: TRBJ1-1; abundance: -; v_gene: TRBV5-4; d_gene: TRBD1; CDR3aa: CASNRLGQGGAFF; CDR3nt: TGTGCCAGCAATCGCCTAGGACAGGGTGGAGCTTTCTTT
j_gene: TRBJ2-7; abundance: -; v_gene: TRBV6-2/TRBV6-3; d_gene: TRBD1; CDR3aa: CASSHTGQGPYEQYF; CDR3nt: TGTGCCAGCAGCCATACTGGACAGGGTCCCTACGAGCAGTACTTC
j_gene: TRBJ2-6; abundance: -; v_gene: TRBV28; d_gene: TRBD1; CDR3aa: CASRTGAGANVLTF; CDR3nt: TGTGCCAGCAGGACAGGGGCTGGGGCCAACGTCCTGACTTTC
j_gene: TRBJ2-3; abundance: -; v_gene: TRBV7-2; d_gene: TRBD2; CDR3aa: CASSRTSGRTDTQYF; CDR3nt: TGTGCCAGCAGCCGGACTAGCGGGAGGACAGATACGCAGTATTTT
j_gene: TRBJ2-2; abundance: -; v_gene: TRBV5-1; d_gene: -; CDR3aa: CASSLFGTNTGELFF; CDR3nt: TGCGCCAGCAGCTTGTTCGGTACGAACACCGGGGAGCTGTTTTTT
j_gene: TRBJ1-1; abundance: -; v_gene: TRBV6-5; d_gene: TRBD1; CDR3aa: CASSYRGPYTEAFF; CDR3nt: TGTGCCAGCAGTTACAGGGGGCCTTACACTGAAGCTTTCTTT
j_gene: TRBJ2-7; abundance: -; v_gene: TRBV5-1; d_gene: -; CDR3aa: CASSLGNTGHEQYF; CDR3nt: TGCGCCAGCAGCTTGGGAAATACAGGTCACGAGCAGTACTTC
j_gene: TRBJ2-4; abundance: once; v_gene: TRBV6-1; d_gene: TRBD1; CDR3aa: CASSEVGTGKNIQYF; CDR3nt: TGTGCCAGCAGTGAAGTGGGGACAGGGAAAAACATTCAGTACTTC
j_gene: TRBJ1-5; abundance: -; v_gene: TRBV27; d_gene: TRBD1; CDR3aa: CASSGGTGGNQPQHF; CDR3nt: TGTGCCAGCAGCGGAGGGACAGGAGGCAATCAGCCCCAGCATTTT
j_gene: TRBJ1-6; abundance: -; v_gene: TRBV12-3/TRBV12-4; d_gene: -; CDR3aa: CASSLPQGSPLHF; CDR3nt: TGTGCCAGCAGTTTACCCCAGGGTTCACCCCTCCACTTT
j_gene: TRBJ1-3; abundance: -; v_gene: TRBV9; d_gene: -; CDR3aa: CASSVDPGSGNTIYF; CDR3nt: TGTGCCAGCAGCGTAGATCCAGGGTCCGGAAACACCATATATTTT
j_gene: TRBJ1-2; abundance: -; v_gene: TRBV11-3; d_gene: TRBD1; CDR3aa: CASSLRFETGALPNYGYTF; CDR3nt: TGTGCCAGCAGCTTAAGGTTTGAGACAGGGGCGCTCCCTAACTATGGCTACACCTTC
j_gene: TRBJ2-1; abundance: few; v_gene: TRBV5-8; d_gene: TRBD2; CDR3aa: CASSLREGRSINNEQFF; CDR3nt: TGTGCCAGCAGCTTGCGGGAGGGCCGCTCAATAAACAATGAGCAGTTCTTC
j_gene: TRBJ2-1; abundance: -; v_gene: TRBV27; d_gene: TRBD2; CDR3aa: CASRTRGDRREVEDEQFF; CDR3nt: TGTGCCAGCAGGACTCGGGGGGATAGACGGGAGGTAGAGGATGAGCAGTTCTTC
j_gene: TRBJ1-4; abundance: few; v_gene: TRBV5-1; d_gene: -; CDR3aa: CASSLDAATNEKLFF; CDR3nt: TGCGCCAGCAGCTTGGACGCAGCAACTAATGAAAAACTGTTTTTT
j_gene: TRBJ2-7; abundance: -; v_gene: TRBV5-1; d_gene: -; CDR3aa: CASSATPQGVKYYEQYF; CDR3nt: TGCGCCAGCAGCGCCACCCCACAGGGTGTGAAGTATTACGAGCAGTACTTC
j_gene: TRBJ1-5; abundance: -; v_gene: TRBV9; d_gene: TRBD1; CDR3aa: CASSPGTGNAEPQHF; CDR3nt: TGTGCCAGCAGCCCAGGGACAGGGAATGCGGAGCCCCAGCATTTT
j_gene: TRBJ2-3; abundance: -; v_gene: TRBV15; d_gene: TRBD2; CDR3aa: CATSSGRATDTQYF; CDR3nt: TGTGCCACCAGCAGCGGGAGGGCCACAGATACGCAGTATTTT
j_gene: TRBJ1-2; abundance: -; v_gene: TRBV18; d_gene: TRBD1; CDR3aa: CASSPGTGGQMYGYTF; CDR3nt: TGTGCCAGCTCACCCGGGACAGGGGGCCAGATGTATGGCTACACCTTC
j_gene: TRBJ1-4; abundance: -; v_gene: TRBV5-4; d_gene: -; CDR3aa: CASSLSSTTNEKLFF; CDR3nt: TGTGCCAGCAGCTTGTCGAGTACAACTAATGAAAAACTGTTTTTT
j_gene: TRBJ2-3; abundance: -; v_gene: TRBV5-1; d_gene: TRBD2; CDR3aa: CASASGTFTSTDTQYF; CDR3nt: TGCGCCAGCGCTAGCGGGACGTTTACTAGCACAGATACGCAGTATTTT
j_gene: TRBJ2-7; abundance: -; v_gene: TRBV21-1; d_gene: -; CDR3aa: CASSKPRSSSYEQYF; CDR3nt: TGTGCCAGCAGCAAACCGCGCTCTAGCTCCTACGAGCAGTACTTC
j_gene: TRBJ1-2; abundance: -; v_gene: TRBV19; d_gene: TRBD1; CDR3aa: CASSVRQGQAYGYTF; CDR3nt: TGTGCCAGTAGTGTAAGACAGGGTCAAGCCTATGGCTACACCTTC
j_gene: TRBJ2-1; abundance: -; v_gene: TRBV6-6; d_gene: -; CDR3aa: CASSKPGHRGEQFF; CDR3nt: TGTGCCAGCAGCAAACCGGGACATCGTGGTGAGCAGTTCTTC
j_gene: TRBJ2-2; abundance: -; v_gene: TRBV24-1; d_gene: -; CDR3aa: CATSDSRQANTGELFF; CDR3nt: TGTGCCACCAGTGATTCAAGACAGGCTAATACCGGGGAGCTGTTTTTT
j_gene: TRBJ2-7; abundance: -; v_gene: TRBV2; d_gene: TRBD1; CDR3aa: CASSGGQGTNEQYF; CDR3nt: TGTGCCAGCAGTGGGGGACAGGGGACCAACGAGCAGTACTTC
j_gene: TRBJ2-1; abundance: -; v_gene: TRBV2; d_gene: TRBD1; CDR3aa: CASSKLGFVAGDRGYNEQFF; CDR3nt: TGTGCCAGCTCTAAATTGGGGTTTGTCGCGGGGGACAGGGGCTACAATGAGCAGTTCTTC
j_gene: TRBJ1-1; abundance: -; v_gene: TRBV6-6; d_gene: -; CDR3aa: CASSYSTENTEAFF; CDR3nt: TGTGCCAGCAGTTACTCGACTGAGAACACTGAAGCTTTCTTT
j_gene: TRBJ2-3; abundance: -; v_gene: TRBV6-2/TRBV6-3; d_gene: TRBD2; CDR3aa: CASSLAGATDTQYF; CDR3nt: TGTGCCAGCAGTCTAGCGGGAGCCACAGATACGCAGTATTTT
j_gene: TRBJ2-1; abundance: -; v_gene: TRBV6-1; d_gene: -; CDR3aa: CASSDQGYYNEQFF; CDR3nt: TGTGCCAGCAGTGATCAGGGTTACTACAATGAGCAGTTCTTC
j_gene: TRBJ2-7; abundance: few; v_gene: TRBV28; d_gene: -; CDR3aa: CASFRGGSPYEQYF; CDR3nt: TGTGCCAGCTTCCGCGGGGGCAGCCCCTACGAGCAGTACTTC
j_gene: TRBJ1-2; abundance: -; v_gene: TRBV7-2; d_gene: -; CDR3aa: CASSARQGGYGYTF; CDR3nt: TGTGCCAGCAGCGCCCGTCAGGGAGGGTATGGCTACACCTTC
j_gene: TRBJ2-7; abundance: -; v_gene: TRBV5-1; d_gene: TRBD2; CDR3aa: CASSPGTTINYEQYF; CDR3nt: TGCGCCAGTTCGCCGGGGACTACAATAAACTACGAGCAGTACTTC
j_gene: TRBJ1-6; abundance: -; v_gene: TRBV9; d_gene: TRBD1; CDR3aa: CASSARQGQGSPLHF; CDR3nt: TGTGCCAGCAGCGCTCGACAGGGACAGGGGTCACCCCTCCACTTT
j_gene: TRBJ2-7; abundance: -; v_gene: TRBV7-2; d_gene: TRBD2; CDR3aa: CASSLEGGPLYEQYF; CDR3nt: TGTGCCAGCAGCTTGGAGGGAGGGCCCCTGTACGAGCAGTACTTC
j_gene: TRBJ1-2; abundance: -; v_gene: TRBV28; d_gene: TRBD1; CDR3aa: CASKRQGADGYTF; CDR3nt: TGTGCCAGCAAGAGACAGGGGGCAGATGGCTACACCTTC
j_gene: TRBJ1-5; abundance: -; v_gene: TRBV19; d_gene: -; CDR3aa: CASSIGPHSNQPQHF; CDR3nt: TGTGCCAGTAGTATAGGTCCCCATAGCAATCAGCCCCAGCATTTT
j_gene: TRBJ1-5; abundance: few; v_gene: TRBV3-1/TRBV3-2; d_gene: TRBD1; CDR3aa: CASSQTGGGNQPQHF; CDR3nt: TGTGCCAGCAGCCAAACAGGGGGAGGCAATCAGCCCCAGCATTTT
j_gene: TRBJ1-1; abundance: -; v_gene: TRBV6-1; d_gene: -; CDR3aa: CASSEGSRFGTEAFF; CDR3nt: TGTGCCAGCAGTGAAGGTTCCAGGTTTGGCACTGAAGCTTTCTTT
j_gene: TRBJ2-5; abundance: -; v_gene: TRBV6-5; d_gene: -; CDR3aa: CASSYVGRGSQETQYF; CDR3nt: TGTGCCAGCAGTTACGTCGGCAGAGGGTCTCAAGAGACCCAGTACTTC
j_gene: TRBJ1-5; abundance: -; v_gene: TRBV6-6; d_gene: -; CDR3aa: CASKPGDQPQHF; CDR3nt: TGTGCCAGCAAGCCAGGGGATCAGCCCCAGCATTTT
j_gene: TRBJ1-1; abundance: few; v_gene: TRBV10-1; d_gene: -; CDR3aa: CASRAPTGEAFF; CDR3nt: TGCGCCAGCAGAGCCCCTACAGGAGAAGCTTTCTTT
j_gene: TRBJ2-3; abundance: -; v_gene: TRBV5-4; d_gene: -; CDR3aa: CASNLGTADTQYF; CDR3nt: TGTGCCAGCAACCTTGGTACGGCAGATACGCAGTATTTT
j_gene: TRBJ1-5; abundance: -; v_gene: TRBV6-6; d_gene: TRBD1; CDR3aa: CASSFRQGGNNQPQHF; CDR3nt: TGTGCCAGCAGCTTCCGACAGGGGGGGAACAATCAGCCCCAGCATTTT